Presented here are 30 T cell receptor beta chains from one specimen sequenced in a study of blood T cell repertoires in COVID-19. Sequenced by immunoSEQ multiplex PCR; TCRdb stores in-frame clones only, minus some. Among 69,000 or so clones listed, roughly 80% were seen once. The sample comprised peripheral blood. These receptors came from a woman of 80 years or more with acute or convalescent COVID-19.

This chain links TRBV10-3 with TRBJ2-1; 12 nucleotides align to TRBD2. The CDR3 is 17 residues long. From germline, CDR1 is ENHRY and CDR2 SYGVKD. J gave up 5 bases and V 7 bases, and 12 bases lay outside the gene matches. CDR3 coding DNA: TGTGCCATCAATCGTCGGCCTAGCGGGGGGGCTGACAATGAGCAGTTCTTC. This gives the protein CAINRRPSGGADNEQFF.

The V and J genes are TRBV4-1 and TRBJ2-7; D may be TRBD1 (5 bases). This CDR3 is 15 amino acids long. Germline loops: CDR1 MGHRA, CDR2 YSYEKL. The V end lost 4 bases, the J end lost 0 bases, and 13 bases lay between the germline ends. The CDR3 protein is CASSLVTDSSYEQYF. The CDR3 nucleotides read TGCGCCAGCAGCCTAGTGACAGATAGCTCCTACGAGCAGTACTTC.

The chain uses TRBV5-6 and TRBJ2-3; 7 bases fit TRBD2. Germline-derived CDR1 and CDR2 are SGHDT and YYEEEE. The trim removed 0 bases at V and 6 bases at J, leaving 10 bases unmatched. The CDR3 loop spans 16 amino acids. CDR3 sequence reads: CASSLASGGWLDTQYF. CDR3 bases: TGTGCCAGCAGCTTGGCCTCCGGGGGGTGGTTGGATACGCAGTATTTT.

This chain joins TRBV5-1 and TRBJ1-4; D gene uncertain. Germline-derived CDR1 and CDR2 are SGHRS and YFSETQ. V lost 4 bases, J lost 10 bases, and 17 bases lay in between. The CDR3 totals 14 residues. This chain's CDR3 is CASSEIGFEGKLFF. CDR3 DNA: TGCGCCAGCAGCGAGATCGGGTTCGAAGGAAAACTGTTTTTT.

The V and J genes are TRBV11-1 and TRBJ2-7, with 8 positions matching TRBD1. Germline CDR1 reads SGHAT; CDR2 reads FQDESV (reference sequence). Unmatched junction bases numbered 2, after V lost 2 bases and J lost 2 bases. This CDR3 has 14 residues. CDR3 in amino acids: CASSLTGGTYEQYF. DNA for the CDR3: TGTGCCAGCAGCTTAACAGGGGGGACCTACGAGCAGTACTTC.

The chain combines TRBV5-1 with TRBJ1-3; no firm D call. The CDR3 has 15 residues. Trimming took off 4 bases at V and 2 bases at J, with 13 bases between the two ends. The V gene's germline CDR1 is SGHRS and CDR2 YFSETQ. CDR3 sequence: CASSPGMVAGNTIYF. The DNA of the CDR3 is TGCGCCAGCAGCCCGGGGATGGTTGCTGGAAACACCATATATTTT.

In regard to this clone: Relative to the germline gene, one junction end is altered; a read error may explain this. The chain is built from TRBV11-2 and TRBJ1-1; 7 nucleotides line up with TRBD1. Germline assignment: CDR1 SGHAT and CDR2 FQNNGV. This CDR3 spans 13 amino acids. DNA for the CDR3: TGTGCCAGCAGCCTAGACAGGGTTGCTGAAGCTTTCTTT. It encodes CASSLDRVAEAFF.

The sample holds a few counts of this clone. The chain has TRBV20-1 and TRBJ2-6; a weak D match, TRBD2 (5 bases). Trimming removed 3 bases at V and 3 bases at J, with 12 bases between. CDR1 is DFQATT and CDR2 is SNEGSKA in the germline V gene (reference sequence). The CDR3 sequence is 15 residues long. CDR3 DNA: TGCAGTGCTAGTCCTCCGGGGAGTGGGGCCAACGTCCTGACTTTC. The encoded protein is CSASPPGSGANVLTF.

V is TRBV5-4 and J is TRBJ2-3; D is possibly TRBD2 (7 bases). The CDR3 spans 15 residues. Between the trimmed V and J ends, which lost 4 bases and 7 bases, there was a span of 19 bases. Per the germline V gene, CDR1 is SGHNT and CDR2 is YYREEE (reference sequence). CDR3: CASSLAGGRGNTQYF. In nucleotides, the CDR3 is TGTGCCAGCAGCCTTGCCGGGGGGCGGGGGAATACGCAGTATTTT.

The rearrangement uses TRBV20-1 and TRBJ2-3; 10 positions match TRBD2. The CDR3 consists of 12 residues. With 3 bases clipped from V and 15 bases from J, the junction kept 9 bases outside the gene matches. Germline values: CDR1 DFQATT, CDR2 SNEGSKA (reference sequence). The CDR3: CSASRLAGAFYF. The CDR3, as DNA: TGCAGTGCTAGTCGGCTAGCGGGGGCCTTTTATTTT.

This clone was counted a few times. V is TRBV7-2 and J is TRBJ2-1, with TRBD1 matching over 8 bases. V lost 4 bases and J lost 7; bases outside the gene matches: 9. Germline loops: CDR1 SGHTA, CDR2 FQGNSA. The CDR3 loop spans 15 amino acids. CDR3 bases: TGTGCCAGCAGCTCCCAGGGGGCGCTGGGGAATGAGCAGTTCTTC. It codes for CASSSQGALGNEQFF.

The V call is TRBV18, the J call TRBJ1-4; 7 bases match TRBD1. CDR1 and CDR2 from the germline V gene are KGHSH and LQKENI. CDR3 length: 15 residues. V was clipped by 4 bases and J by 0 bases; unmatched bases: 2. The CDR3 region is CASSRQGATNEKLFF. DNA of the CDR3: TGTGCCAGCTCACGGCAGGGGGCAACTAATGAAAAACTGTTTTTT.

This clone showed up just once. This chain links TRBV5-1 with TRBJ2-3; D call uncertain. The germline V and J ends were trimmed by 0 bases and 4 bases, with 12 bases remaining between them. Germline CDR1 and CDR2: SGHRS and YFSETQ. This CDR3 is built from 15 residues. The CDR3 DNA reads TGCGCCAGCAGCTTGGCCCCACTCTATGCAGATACGCAGTATTTT. This sequence encodes CASSLAPLYADTQYF.

J is TRBJ2-7 and V is TRBV19, with D tentatively TRBD2 (6 bases). Germline values: CDR1 LNHDA, CDR2 SQIVND (reference sequence). The V and J ends lost 4 bases and 8 bases respectively, with 9 bases between them. This CDR3 spans 11 amino acids. The CDR3: CASSKEGKQYF. CDR3 nucleotides: TGTGCCAGTAGTAAGGAGGGGAAGCAGTACTTC.

The V call is TRBV7-8, the J call TRBJ2-2, with D maybe TRBD2 (7 bases). The germline CDR1 and CDR2 sequences are SGHVS and FQNEAQ. V dropped 5 bases and J dropped 9 bases, with 13 bases sitting between them. The CDR3 length is 13 residues. The CDR3 region has the DNA TGTGCCAGCAGCCCAAGGGGGGGCCGGGAGCTGTTTTTT. It encodes CASSPRGGRELFF.

The chain carries TRBV11-3 and TRBJ2-5; 7 bases map to TRBD2. The CDR3 is 15 residues long. V gave up 5 bases and J gave up 1 base; unmatched junction bases: 7. Per germline, CDR1 SGHNT and CDR2 YENEEA. CDR3 bases: TGTGCCAGCAGCCTGCTGGGAGGGGCCCAAGAGACCCAGTACTTC. Translation: CASSLLGGAQETQYF.

To note about this clone: One end of the junction varies from germline; a read error may be responsible. The rearrangement links TRBV3-1 (or the pseudogene TRBV3-2) to TRBJ1-1; D is unresolved. The CDR3 has 11 amino acids. The germline V gene encodes CDR1 LGHDT and CDR2 YNNKEL (reference sequence). CDR3 DNA sequence: TGTGCCAGCAGCCAATGGGAGACCCGGTCATTT. Translated: CASSQWETRSF.

This chain uses TRBV14 with TRBJ1-6; 7 nucleotides match TRBD1. The V gene's germline CDR1 is SGHDN and CDR2 FVKESK. The CDR3 sequence is 14 residues long. V trimming: 4 bases; J trimming: 10 bases; junction bases outside the gene matches: 7. The CDR3 region has the DNA TGTGCCAGCAGCCCCGGGACAGACAACTCACCCCTCCACTTT. As protein: CASSPGTDNSPLHF.

This chain joins TRBV19 and TRBJ1-2; D gene unclear. CDR1 is LNHDA, CDR2 SQIVND, per germline (reference sequence). The CDR3 has 17 residues. V lost 3 bases and J 0 bases, leaving 17 bases between the germline ends. The CDR3 reads CASSMANNRKANYGYTF. In DNA, the CDR3 is TGTGCCAGTAGTATGGCTAATAACAGAAAAGCTAACTATGGCTACACCTTC.

The chain couples TRBV11-2 to TRBJ2-3; D is ambiguous. This CDR3 comprises 16 residues. Trimming took off 0 bases at V and 0 bases at J, with 10 bases between the two ends. In germline, CDR1 is SGHAT, CDR2 FQNNGV. The CDR3 nucleotides are TGTGCCAGCAGCTTAGAAACTCCGATTAGCACAGATACGCAGTATTTT. Residues: CASSLETPISTDTQYF.

The chain links TRBV7-2 to TRBJ1-2, with 7 bases aligning to TRBD1. The CDR3 runs 14 residues. Germline CDR1 is SGHTA and CDR2 is FQGNSA. Trimming took 6 bases from V and 3 from J; bases not matched to a gene: 7. CDR3 protein: CASRTQGIDYGYTF. The CDR3 nucleotides are TGTGCCAGCAGAACACAGGGGATTGACTATGGCTACACCTTC.

V usage is TRBV9 and J usage is TRBJ1-5; maybe TRBD1 (6 bases). V dropped 0 bases and J dropped 6 bases, with 19 bases sitting between them. The CDR3 covers 17 residues. Germline V CDR1 and CDR2: SGDLS, YYNGEE. CDR3 in amino acids: CASSVGGSGAGSQPQHF. In nucleotides, the CDR3 is TGTGCCAGCAGCGTAGGAGGCTCAGGGGCTGGGAGTCAGCCCCAGCATTTT.

This clone was recorded at least ten times. The CDR3 region has the DNA TGTGCCAGCAGCTCACCGGGACAGGCTTATTTCACTGAAGCTTTCTTT. Amino acids: CASSSPGQAYFTEAFF. The chain couples TRBV7-9 to TRBJ1-1; 8 bases agree with TRBD1. The V gene's germline CDR1 is SEHNR and CDR2 FQNEAQ (reference sequence). This CDR3 has 16 residues. The ends lost 4 bases at V and 4 bases at J; junction bases unmatched: 11.

The V and J genes are TRBV6-5 and TRBJ1-4, with TRBD1 identical over 7 bases. Per the germline V gene, CDR1 is MNHEY and CDR2 is SVGAGI. The CDR3 contains 16 residues. V was pared by 0 bases and J by 4 bases, with 5 bases of the junction left unmatched. The DNA for the CDR3 is TGTGCCAGCAGTTACTCGAGATCAGGGGGTAATGAAAAACTGTTTTTT. Translated: CASSYSRSGGNEKLFF.

This sequence joins TRBV2 and TRBJ1-1; D is unresolved. Trimming stripped 6 bases from V and 6 bases from J, with 17 bases between. The length of the CDR3 is 14 residues. The germline V gene encodes CDR1 SNHLY and CDR2 FYNNEI. The CDR3 bases are TGTGCCAGCAGGACGAGCGAGGCACGGGCTGAAGCTTTCTTT. Translating gives CASRTSEARAEAFF.

The chain is built from TRBV9 and TRBJ1-4, with a weak D call TRBD1 (6 bases). Germline values: CDR1 SGDLS, CDR2 YYNGEE. V lost 0 bases, J lost 7 bases, and 13 bases lay in between. The CDR3 has 15 residues. The CDR3 DNA is TGTGCCAGCAGCGTAGCTCCAGGGGCCAGTGAAAAACTGTTTTTT. It codes for CASSVAPGASEKLFF.

The chain employs TRBV18 and TRBJ2-3; D might be TRBD1 (6 bases). The V gene's germline CDR1 is KGHSH and CDR2 LQKENI. V was pared by 0 bases and J by 5 bases, with 9 bases between. This CDR3 has 14 amino acids. CDR3 sequence reads: CASSPPTTGDTQYF. CDR3 coding DNA: TGTGCCAGCTCACCACCGACGACAGGAGATACGCAGTATTTT.

This sequence joins TRBV6-6 and TRBJ1-3; D is possibly TRBD1 (5 bases). The V end was cut by 10 bases, the J end by 0 bases, with 16 bases between. The CDR3 has 15 residues. Germline V gene data show CDR1 as MNHNY and CDR2 as SVGAGI (reference sequence). CDR3 in DNA: TGTGCCAACTCCGGGGGGGACCACTCTGGAAACACCATATATTTT. This sequence encodes CANSGGDHSGNTIYF.

J is TRBJ2-7 and V is TRBV12-3 or TRBV12-4, with unresolved D. The CDR3 consists of 12 residues. V lost 8 bases and J 3 bases, leaving 11 bases between the germline ends. The CDR3 DNA follows: TGTGCCAGCTCTCTGAGTGGCTACGAGCAGTACTTC. Residues: CASSLSGYEQYF.

V is TRBV6-1 and J is TRBJ1-3; possible D gene TRBD1, 6 bases. V was cut by 2 bases and J by 1 base, with 21 bases left in between. Per germline, CDR1 MNHNS and CDR2 SASEGT. This CDR3 comprises 19 residues. The CDR3 reads CASSELLGGQVSSGNTIYF. The DNA for the CDR3 is TGTGCCAGCAGTGAACTCCTGGGGGGGCAAGTCAGTTCTGGAAACACCATATATTTT.